The clone carrying this TCR beta chain was detected many times. Its antigen is as yet unknown. This sample is drawn from a study of regulatory T cells in long-lasting Graves disease. Study observations and caveats: Limited sample numbers may have lowered accuracy.

V was pared by 1 base and J by 6 bases, with 7 bases of the junction left unmatched. The CDR3 covers 15 residues. From germline, CDR1 is MDHEN and CDR2 SYDVKM. Libraries of TCR beta came from iRepertoire HTBI primers plus Arm-PCR of CDR3 regions. From the multiplex PCR reads, TCRdb called clonotypes with MiXCR, one entry per CDR3 protein. The sample lists roughly 510,000 distinct CDR3 sequences, 15% to 20% occurring once. Noted time point: newly diagnosed GD, antithyroid drugs for less than 3 months. PBMC-extracted RNA yielded the TCR library. In addition, the sample was reused for a study of T cells in Graves' hyperthyroidism and ophthalmopathy. From that report: First-round RT-PCR targeting the TCR CDR3 was performed with the HTBI primer set.

The sequence derives from a man between 18 and 29 years old with Graves disease. The V call is TRBV28, the J call TRBJ2-7, with TRBD2 matching 9 bases. Sequencing was performed on peripheral blood mononuclear cells (PBMCs), taken at new diagnosis, from a patient treated with antithyroid drugs. CDR3 nucleotides: TGTGCCAGCAGTTTATTTGGCGGGAGGGCCCCCGAGCAGTACTTC. As protein: CASSLFGGRAPEQYF.